Each of the 18 T cell receptor beta chains below was sequenced from the same sample in a study of T cell repertoires in cytomegalovirus infection. The antigens these receptors bind are not known. TCRdb recomputed calls from the reads with MiXCR, one row per CDR3 protein. The data show some 46,000 distinct CDR3 sequences, about a fifth seen once. Sample: CD8+ T cells from cultured PBMCs, taken from culture after CMV antigen stimulation. The receptors shown here come from a human donor in good health (CMV status not recorded). Some clones in this sample may be carry-over from other donors' samples.

The V and J genes are TRBV6-2 or TRBV6-3 and TRBJ1-6; D is undetermined. The CDR3 spans 14 residues. V was pared by 7 bases and J by 9 bases, with 16 bases between. Germline-derived CDR1 and CDR2 are MNHEY and SVGEGT. CDR3 sequence (DNA): TGTGCCAGCACCCCCGGCGCTCTGGTTTCACCCCTCCACTTT. It encodes CASTPGALVSPLHF.

For the CDR3, the DNA is TGTGCCAGCAGTCGGGGACAGAGAAACTATGGCTACACCTTC. Protein sequence: CASSRGQRNYGYTF. The V call is TRBV6-2 or TRBV6-3, the J call TRBJ1-2, with 7 bases that match TRBD1. With V trimmed by 5 bases and J by 2 bases, 5 bases remained unmatched. This CDR3 comprises 14 residues. Germline-derived CDR1 and CDR2 are MNHEY and SVGEGT.

The chain is built from TRBV28 and TRBJ1-4, with D possibly being TRBD1 (6 bases). This CDR3 region has 15 residues. The germline CDR1 and CDR2 sequences are MDHEN and SYDVKM. Trimming removed 5 bases at V and 4 bases at J, with 14 bases between. The CDR3 DNA follows: TGTGCCAGCAGTCTCCGACAGGAGATTAATGAAAAACTGTTTTTT. Translated, it gives CASSLRQEINEKLFF.

This clonotype was seen many times. This chain uses TRBV7-2 with TRBJ2-1; the D call may be TRBD1 or TRBD2 (5 bases each). The V end lost 4 bases, the J end lost 6 bases, and 10 bases lay between the germline ends. Germline V gene lookup returns CDR1 SGHTA and CDR2 FQGNSA. The CDR3 loop spans 13 amino acids. CDR3 sequence: CASSWGSLNEQFF. CDR3 nucleotide sequence: TGTGCCAGCAGCTGGGGGTCCCTCAATGAGCAGTTCTTC.

This clonotype was counted between two and nine times. The genes are TRBV27 and TRBJ1-1; D is unclear. The germline V and J ends were trimmed by 3 bases and 0 bases, with 11 bases remaining between them. From germline, CDR1 is MNHEY and CDR2 SMNVEV (reference sequence). This CDR3 is built from 15 residues. For the CDR3, the DNA is TGTGCCAGCAGTTTGGCGCGGCAGATGAACACTGAAGCTTTCTTT. This gives the protein CASSLARQMNTEAFF.

This clonotype was found once. J is TRBJ2-3 and V is TRBV4-1; 10 positions agree with TRBD1. V lost 3 bases and J lost 1; bases outside the gene matches: 4. This CDR3 has 16 residues. The germline gives CDR1 MGHRA, CDR2 YSYEKL. CDR3 region: CASSQQTGGRTDTQYF. The CDR3 bases are TGCGCCAGCAGCCAGCAGACAGGGGGCCGCACAGATACGCAGTATTTT.

This clonotype was seen repeatedly, ten times or more. This chain links TRBV27 with TRBJ1-1; maybe TRBD1 (6 bases). Germline values: CDR1 MNHEY, CDR2 SMNVEV (reference sequence). V was trimmed by 8 bases and J by 1 base, leaving 14 bases between them. This CDR3 is 14 amino acids long. The CDR3 nucleotides are TGTGCCAGCCGAGGGGACACCGCGAACACTGAAGCTTTCTTT. Its protein product is CASRGDTANTEAFF.

This clonotype was seen a handful of times. CDR3 DNA: TGTGCCAGCAGCGTAGCGGAGAGGGGGGGCTCCTATGAGCAGTTCTTC. It specifies CASSVAERGGSYEQFF. The chain links TRBV9 to TRBJ2-1; weak D call: TRBD2 (7 bases). The germline V and J ends were trimmed by 0 bases and 8 bases, with 18 bases remaining between them. The germline gives CDR1 SGDLS, CDR2 YYNGEE. The CDR3 spans 16 residues. Using reference TRBV9 and TRBJ2-1 for the parts outside the CDR3, the full variable domain is DSGVTQTPKHLITATGQRVTLRCSPRSGDLSVYWYQQSLDQGLQFLIQYYNGEERAKGNILERFSAQQFPDLHSELNLSSLELGDSALYFCASSVAERGGSYEQFFGPGTRLTVL.

This clonotype was detected only a few times. This chain uses TRBV6-1 with TRBJ2-3; the match to TRBD1 covers 9 bases. Germline trimming cut 6 bases from V and 5 bases from J; bases unmatched to any gene: 15. The CDR3 totals 17 residues. Germline V gives CDR1 MNHNS, CDR2 SASEGT. The CDR3 sequence is CASSGTGTLVVEDTQYF. CDR3 in DNA: TGTGCCAGCAGCGGGACAGGGACTTTAGTGGTGGAAGATACGCAGTATTTT.

This clonotype has a handful of counts. The V gene is TRBV2, the J gene TRBJ2-1; TRBD2 aligns across 12 bases. The CDR3 has 16 amino acids. The germline V gene encodes CDR1 SNHLY and CDR2 FYNNEI. Trimming removed 8 bases from V and 8 bases from J; junction bases left unmatched: 13. The CDR3: CASLGLAGGESHEQFF. DNA of the CDR3: TGTGCCAGCTTGGGACTAGCGGGCGGAGAATCCCATGAGCAGTTCTTC.

The table lists this clonotype with many counts. J is TRBJ2-5 and V is TRBV27; D unclear. The CDR3 runs 14 residues. V lost 1 base, J lost 4 bases, and 10 bases lay in between. Germline CDR1 and CDR2: MNHEY and SMNVEV (reference sequence). In DNA, the CDR3 is TGTGCCAGCAGTTTATGGGGTACGGGAGAGACCCAGTACTTC. It translates to CASSLWGTGETQYF.

At least ten counts were recorded for this clonotype. The V and J genes are TRBV12-5 and TRBJ2-1, with D perhaps TRBD2 (6 bases). The CDR3 totals 13 residues. Germline CDR1 LGHNT, CDR2 FRNRAP. V was trimmed by 5 bases and J by 10 bases, leaving 15 bases between them. The DNA of the CDR3 is TGTGCTAGTGGTAATTCCGGGGGTAGCGAGCAGTTCTTC. The encoded protein is CASGNSGGSEQFF.

The V and J genes are TRBV27 and TRBJ1-2; possibly TRBD1 for D (6 bases). CDR1 and CDR2 (germline): MNHEY, SMNVEV (reference sequence). The CDR3 length is 16 residues. V was clipped by 1 base and J by 6 bases, with 18 bases between them. CDR3 protein: CASSLFYSGGADGYTF. Written as DNA, the CDR3 is TGTGCCAGCAGTTTATTCTATTCTGGGGGGGCGGATGGCTACACCTTC.

This clonotype was found a few times. The chain combines TRBV2 with TRBJ2-5; D possibly uses TRBD1 or TRBD2 (5 bases each). The CDR3 has 15 amino acids. CDR1 is SNHLY and CDR2 is FYNNEI in the germline V gene. V shed 3 bases and J shed 1 base, with 12 bases lying between them. CDR3 in amino acids: CASSDGLRAQETQYF. In nucleotides, the CDR3 is TGTGCCAGCAGTGACGGACTCAGGGCCCAAGAGACCCAGTACTTC.

This clonotype came up many times. Here the CDR3 DNA reads TGCAGCGTTGGGGGTCAAGGCATAAATGGCTACACCTTC. It specifies CSVGGQGINGYTF. The chain combines TRBV29-1 with TRBJ1-2, with no clear D. This CDR3 has 13 residues. Germline V gene data show CDR1 as SQVTM and CDR2 as ANQGSEA. V was shortened by 4 bases and J by 6 bases, with 15 bases between the two germline ends.

In this sample, this clonotype turned up many times. The chain employs TRBV6-1 and TRBJ2-3; D assignment may be TRBD1 or TRBD2 (5 bases each). V was shortened by 5 bases and J by 2 bases, with 14 bases between the two germline ends. The CDR3 loop spans 15 amino acids. Germline V gene data show CDR1 as MNHNS and CDR2 as SASEGT. CDR3 sequence (DNA): TGTGCCAGCAGTTTCCGAGGGGAGATCACAGATACGCAGTATTTT. This sequence encodes CASSFRGEITDTQYF.

At least ten counts were recorded for this clonotype. The chain combines TRBV7-3 with TRBJ2-7; TRBD1 aligns across 8 bases. CDR1 is SGHTA, CDR2 FQGTGA, per germline. The CDR3 is 15 residues long. The trim removed 4 bases at V and 5 bases at J, leaving 10 bases unmatched. CDR3 bases: TGTGCCAGCAGCTCAACCGGGACAGGAATCGACGAGCAGTACTTC. Its protein product is CASSSTGTGIDEQYF.

This clonotype was recorded at least ten times. This rearrangement joins TRBV7-9 to TRBJ1-4; TRBD1 agrees at 10 bases. Germline lookup yields CDR1 SEHNR and CDR2 FQNEAQ (reference sequence). The CDR3 consists of 15 residues. After removal of 4 bases from V and 14 bases from J, the junction contained 13 bases not matched to a gene. The CDR3 nucleotides read TGTGCCAGCAGCTCATCGTCCCGGGACAGGGGATGGCTGTTTTTT. It translates to CASSSSSRDRGWLFF.